Each of the 16 T cell receptor beta chains below was sequenced from the same sample in a study of blood T cell repertoires in COVID-19. TCRdb keeps only in-frame clones here, not all; method: immunoSEQ multiplex PCR. The sample lists about 470,000 clones, about 90% seen once, with under 0.75% in the top ten. The source material was PBMCs or T cells enriched from blood (not recorded which). The receptors derive from a young woman who had recovered from COVID-19.

This rearrangement joins TRBV28 to TRBJ1-1; D call uncertain. The germline gives CDR1 MDHEN, CDR2 SYDVKM. Trimming cost V 3 bases and J 0 bases, with 5 bases left between them. The CDR3 spans 13 residues. As DNA, the CDR3 is TGTGCCAGCAGTTTGCGGGTGAACACTGAAGCTTTCTTT. Protein sequence: CASSLRVNTEAFF. The full variable domain, with the rest looked up from reference TRBV28 and TRBJ1-1, is DVKVTQSSRYLVKRTGEKVFLECVQDMDHENMFWYRQDPGLGLRLIYFSYDVKMKEKGDIPEGYSVSREKKERFSLILESASTNQTSMYLCASSLRVNTEAFFGQGTRLTVV.

The rearrangement uses TRBV7-9 and TRBJ2-5; 11 nucleotides line up with TRBD2. The CDR3 extends over 15 amino acids. V shed 7 bases and J 5 bases; nucleotides not matched to a gene: 9. Looked up from germline, CDR1 is SEHNR and CDR2 is FQNEAQ (reference sequence). The CDR3 protein is CASTFSGGEAETQYF. The CDR3 region has the DNA TGTGCCAGCACCTTTAGCGGGGGGGAGGCTGAGACCCAGTACTTC.

The chain employs TRBV10-3 and TRBJ1-3; 9 positions agree with TRBD1. The CDR3 loop spans 19 amino acids. Germline assignment: CDR1 ENHRY and CDR2 SYGVKD. The ends lost 3 bases at V and 0 bases at J; junction bases unmatched: 12. This CDR3 reads CAISDSGTGRVNSGNTIYF. The CDR3 DNA follows: TGTGCCATCAGTGATTCCGGGACAGGGAGAGTTAACTCTGGAAACACCATATATTTT.

The chain has TRBV4-2 and TRBJ1-1; TRBD1 is a possible D gene (5 bases). This CDR3 contains 14 residues. Per germline, CDR1 LGHNA and CDR2 YNFKEQ. The V end lost 4 bases, the J end lost 1 base, and 10 bases lay between the germline ends. Written as DNA, the CDR3 is TGTGCCAGCAGCCCCTCCGGGGGGAACACTGAAGCTTTCTTT. Protein sequence: CASSPSGGNTEAFF.

The V and J genes are TRBV10-2 and TRBJ2-7; 7 positions match TRBD1. The junction had 4 bases not matched to a gene; V was cut back by 0 bases and J by 5 bases. Germline lookup yields CDR1 WSHSY and CDR2 SAAADI. The CDR3 runs 14 residues. CDR3 bases: TGCGCCAGCAGTGAGTCGGCAGGGGGTGACGAGCAGTACTTC. It translates to CASSESAGGDEQYF.

The DNA for the CDR3 is TGTGCCAGCAGCCTAAGGGGACAGAGCACAGATACGCAGTATTTT. Its translation is CASSLRGQSTDTQYF. V is TRBV7-2 and J is TRBJ2-3; 7 bases match TRBD1. The CDR3 length is 15 residues. The V gene end was trimmed by 5 bases and the J gene end by 0 bases; junction bases not matched to a gene: 5. The V gene's germline CDR1 is SGHTA and CDR2 FQGNSA.

This clone showed up just once. The chain has TRBV4-1 and TRBJ1-3, with D hard to call. Germline assignment: CDR1 MGHRA and CDR2 YSYEKL. CDR3 length equals 13 residues. The V end was cut by 1 base, the J end by 4 bases, with 5 bases between. In DNA, the CDR3 is TGCGCCAGCAGCCAAGGGGAGGGAAACACCATATATTTT. Its translation: CASSQGEGNTIYF.

Comment on this clone: At one end, the junction sequence differs from germline, possibly due to a read error. The chain has TRBV5-1 and TRBJ2-5, with 8 bases identical to TRBD2. CDR1 and CDR2 from the germline V gene are SGHRS and YFSETQ. The CDR3 sequence is 13 residues long. The CDR3 DNA sequence: TGCCCCAGCAGCTTACCGGGGGGGGAGACCCAGTACTTC. It yields the protein CPSSLPGGETQYF.

The chain couples TRBV7-2 to TRBJ2-1; D call uncertain. This CDR3 spans 14 amino acids. Germline V lookup: CDR1 SGHTA, CDR2 FQGNSA. V dropped 1 base and J dropped 6 bases, with 10 bases sitting between them. The CDR3 is CASSLVRALNEQFF. The DNA of the CDR3 is TGTGCCAGCAGCTTAGTCCGAGCGCTCAATGAGCAGTTCTTC.

This clone has a handful of counts. The genes are TRBV11-2 and TRBJ1-2; D is unresolved. Trimming stripped 1 base from V and 5 bases from J, with 5 bases between. CDR1 is SGHAT and CDR2 is FQNNGV in the germline V gene. The CDR3 spans 12 residues. In DNA, the CDR3 is TGTGCCAGCAGCTTAGCCGGGTATGGCTACACCTTC. This codes for CASSLAGYGYTF.

V is TRBV11-2 and J is TRBJ1-2; D is perhaps TRBD1 (6 bases). CDR1 is SGHAT and CDR2 is FQNNGV in the germline V gene. There are 15 residues in the CDR3. V lost 4 bases and J lost 4, with 16 bases in between. CDR3 sequence: CASSSIRGHLYGYTF. In nucleotides, the CDR3 is TGTGCCAGCAGCTCTATTCGGGGACACCTCTATGGCTACACCTTC.

This clone was seen only once. The chain has TRBV11-2 and TRBJ1-1; 7 positions agree with TRBD1. V was pared by 4 bases and J by 0 bases, with 2 bases of the junction left unmatched. In germline, CDR1 is SGHAT, CDR2 FQNNGV. The CDR3 covers 14 residues. CDR3 nucleotide sequence: TGTGCCAGCAGCTCCGACAGGGTGAACACTGAAGCTTTCTTT. This gives the protein CASSSDRVNTEAFF.

This chain joins TRBV27 and TRBJ1-2, with 10 bases identical to TRBD1. CDR1 is MNHEY, CDR2 SMNVEV, per germline (reference sequence). This CDR3 has 18 amino acids. The ends lost 4 bases at V and 0 bases at J; junction bases unmatched: 11. The CDR3 DNA reads TGTGCCAGCAGTTCCCTCCGGGACAGGGGAAAGACTAACTATGGCTACACCTTC. It encodes CASSSLRDRGKTNYGYTF.

The V call is TRBV9, the J call TRBJ1-3; no clear D. Germline V gene sequence: CDR1 SGDLS, CDR2 YYNGEE. V shed 4 bases and J shed 4 bases, with 12 bases lying between them. The CDR3 runs to 14 residues. The CDR3 DNA is TGTGCCAGCAGCTCCCGTCGAGAGGGAAACACCATATATTTT. Protein sequence: CASSSRREGNTIYF.

This sequence joins TRBV2 and TRBJ2-5; D unresolved. The germline gives CDR1 SNHLY, CDR2 FYNNEI. The CDR3 contains 12 residues. Trimming removed 4 bases from V and 3 bases from J, with 6 bases in between. CDR3 DNA: TGTGCCAGCAGTGTAGTGAAAGAGACCCAGTACTTC. Its protein product is CASSVVKETQYF.

The chain joins TRBV5-1 to TRBJ2-3, with a possible D match to TRBD1 (6 bases). V was shortened by 4 bases and J by 3 bases, with 18 bases between the two germline ends. The germline V gene has CDR1 SGHRS and CDR2 YFSETQ. The CDR3 is 16 residues long. The CDR3 protein is CASSPRGVQGTDTQYF. CDR3 nucleotides: TGCGCCAGCAGCCCCAGGGGAGTTCAGGGGACAGATACGCAGTATTTT.